This T cell receptor beta chain emerged from a study of blood T cell repertoires in COVID-19. Sequenced by immunoSEQ multiplex PCR; TCRdb stores in-frame clones only, minus some. The sample yields 200,000 to 300,000 clones, 70% to 90% seen once. This sequence originates from a woman aged 25 to 39 who had recovered from COVID-19. Sequences were obtained from peripheral blood.

The CDR3 spells CASGLTSGGTYNEQFF. DNA for the CDR3: TGTGCTAGTGGTTTAACCAGCGGGGGGACATACAATGAGCAGTTCTTC. The chain recombines TRBV12-5 with TRBJ2-1, with 9 positions matching TRBD2. The germline V gene encodes CDR1 LGHNT and CDR2 FRNRAP. The V gene end was trimmed by 3 bases and the J gene end by 4 bases; junction bases not matched to a gene: 7. The CDR3 extends over 16 amino acids.